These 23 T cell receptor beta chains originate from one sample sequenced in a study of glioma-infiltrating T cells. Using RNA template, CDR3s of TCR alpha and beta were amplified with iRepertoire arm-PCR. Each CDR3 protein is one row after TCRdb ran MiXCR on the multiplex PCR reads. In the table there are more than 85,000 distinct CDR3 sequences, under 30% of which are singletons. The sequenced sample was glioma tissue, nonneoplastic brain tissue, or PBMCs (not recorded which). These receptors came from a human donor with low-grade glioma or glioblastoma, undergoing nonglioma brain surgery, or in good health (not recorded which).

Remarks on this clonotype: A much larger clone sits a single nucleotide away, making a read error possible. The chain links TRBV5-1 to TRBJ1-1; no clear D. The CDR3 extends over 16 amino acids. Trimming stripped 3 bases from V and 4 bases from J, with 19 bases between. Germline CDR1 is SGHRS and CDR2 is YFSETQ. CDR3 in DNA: TGCGCCAGCAGCTCACCGCCAGTTACCGGGCTCACTGAAGCTTTCTTT. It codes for CASSSPPVTGLTEAFF.

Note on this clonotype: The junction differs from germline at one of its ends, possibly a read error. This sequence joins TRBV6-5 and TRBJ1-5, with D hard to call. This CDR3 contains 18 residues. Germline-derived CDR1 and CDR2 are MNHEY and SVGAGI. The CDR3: CASSYSVSRPAKNQPQRF. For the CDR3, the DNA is TGTGCCAGCAGTTACTCGGTCTCTCGGCCAGCTAAAAATCAGCCCCAGCGTTTT.

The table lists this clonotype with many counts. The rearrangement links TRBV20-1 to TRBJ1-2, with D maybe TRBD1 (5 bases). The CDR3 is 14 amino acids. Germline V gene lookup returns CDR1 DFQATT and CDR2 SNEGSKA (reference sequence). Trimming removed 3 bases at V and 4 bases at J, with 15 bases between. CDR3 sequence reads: CSASTSGTGYGYTF. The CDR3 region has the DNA TGCAGTGCTAGTACATCAGGGACGGGCTATGGCTACACCTTC.

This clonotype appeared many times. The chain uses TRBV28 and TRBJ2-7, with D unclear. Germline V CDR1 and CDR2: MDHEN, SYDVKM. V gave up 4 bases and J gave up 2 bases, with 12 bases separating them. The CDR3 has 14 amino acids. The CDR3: CASSYTLAPYEQYF. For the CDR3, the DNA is TGTGCCAGCAGTTACACCTTAGCCCCCTACGAGCAGTACTTC.

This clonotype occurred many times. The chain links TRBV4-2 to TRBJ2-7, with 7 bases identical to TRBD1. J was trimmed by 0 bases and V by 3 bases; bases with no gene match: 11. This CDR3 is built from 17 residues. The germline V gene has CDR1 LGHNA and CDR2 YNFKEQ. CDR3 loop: CASSHHQGQELSYEQYF. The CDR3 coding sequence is TGTGCCAGCAGCCATCACCAAGGACAGGAGCTCTCCTACGAGCAGTACTTC.

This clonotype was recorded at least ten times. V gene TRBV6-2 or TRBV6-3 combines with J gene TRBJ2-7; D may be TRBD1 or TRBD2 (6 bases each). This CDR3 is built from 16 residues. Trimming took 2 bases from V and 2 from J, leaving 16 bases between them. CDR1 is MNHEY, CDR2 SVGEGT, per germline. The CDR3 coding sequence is TGTGCCAGCAGTTACCGTCGGGAAAGGGGGGCCTACGAGCAGTACTTC. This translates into CASSYRRERGAYEQYF.

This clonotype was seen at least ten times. Here the CDR3 reads CASSPMRNEQFF. Written as DNA, the CDR3 is TGTGCCAGCAGCCCAATGAGGAATGAGCAGTTCTTC. The chain couples TRBV7-9 to TRBJ2-1; no definite D call. CDR1 and CDR2 from the germline V gene are SEHNR and FQNEAQ (reference sequence). V was shortened by 5 bases and J by 7 bases, with 9 bases between the two germline ends. The CDR3 covers 12 residues.

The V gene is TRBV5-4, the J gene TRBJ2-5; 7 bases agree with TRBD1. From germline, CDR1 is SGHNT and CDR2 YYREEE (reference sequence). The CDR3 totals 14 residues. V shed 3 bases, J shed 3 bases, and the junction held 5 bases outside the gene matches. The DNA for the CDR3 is TGTGCCAGCAGCTCCTGGGACAGAAAAGAGACCCAGTACTTC. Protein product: CASSSWDRKETQYF.

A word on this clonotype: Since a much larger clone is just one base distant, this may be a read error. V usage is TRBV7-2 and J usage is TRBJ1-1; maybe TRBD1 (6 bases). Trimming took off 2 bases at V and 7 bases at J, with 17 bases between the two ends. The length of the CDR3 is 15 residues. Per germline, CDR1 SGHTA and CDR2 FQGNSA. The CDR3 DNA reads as TGTGCCAGCAGCTTAAATGACAGGATATACTTTGAAGCTTTCTTT. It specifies CASSLNDRIYFEAFF.

The CDR3 bases are TGTGCCAGCAGCTCGACATTCGGCGACTACGAGCAGTACTTC. Protein product: CASSSTFGDYEQYF. V gene TRBV13 combines with J gene TRBJ2-7, with D unresolved. The germline gives CDR1 PRHDT, CDR2 FYEKMQ (reference sequence). This CDR3 has 14 residues. Trimming took 4 bases from V and 3 from J, leaving 13 bases between them.

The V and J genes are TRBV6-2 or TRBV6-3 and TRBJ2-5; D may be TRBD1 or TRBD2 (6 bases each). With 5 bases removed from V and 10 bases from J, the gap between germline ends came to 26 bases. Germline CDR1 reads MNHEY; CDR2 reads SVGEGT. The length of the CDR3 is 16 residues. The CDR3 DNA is TGTGCCAGCAGTCAACATCGAGGGGGGCAAGGAGATATCCAGTACTTC. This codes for CASSQHRGGQGDIQYF.

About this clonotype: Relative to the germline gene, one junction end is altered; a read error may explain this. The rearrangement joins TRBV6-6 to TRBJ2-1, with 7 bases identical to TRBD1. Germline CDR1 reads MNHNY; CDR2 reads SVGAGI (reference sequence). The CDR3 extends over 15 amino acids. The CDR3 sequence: CASKPRTGEAYEQLF. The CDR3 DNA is TGTGCCAGCAAACCTCGGACAGGCGAGGCCTATGAGCAGCTCTTC.

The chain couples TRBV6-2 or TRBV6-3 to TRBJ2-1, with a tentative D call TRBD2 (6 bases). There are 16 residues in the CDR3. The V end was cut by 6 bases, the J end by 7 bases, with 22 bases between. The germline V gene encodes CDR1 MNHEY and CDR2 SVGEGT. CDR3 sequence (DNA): TGTGCCAGCAGCTACCCTGGTGTCCGGGGGAGGAATGAGCAGTTCTTC. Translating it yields CASSYPGVRGRNEQFF.

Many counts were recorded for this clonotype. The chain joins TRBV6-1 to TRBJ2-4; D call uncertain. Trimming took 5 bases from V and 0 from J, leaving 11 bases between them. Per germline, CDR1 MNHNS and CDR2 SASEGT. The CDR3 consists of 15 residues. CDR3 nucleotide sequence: TGTGCCAGCAGTCCCCGTTCCTCAGCCAAAAACATTCAGTACTTC. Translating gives CASSPRSSAKNIQYF.

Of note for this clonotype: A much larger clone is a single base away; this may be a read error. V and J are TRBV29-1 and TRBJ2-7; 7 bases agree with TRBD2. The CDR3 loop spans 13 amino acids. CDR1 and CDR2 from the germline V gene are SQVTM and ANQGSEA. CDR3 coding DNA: TGCAGCGTTGGGGAGGGACTATCCTACGGGCAGTACTTC. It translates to CSVGEGLSYGQYF.

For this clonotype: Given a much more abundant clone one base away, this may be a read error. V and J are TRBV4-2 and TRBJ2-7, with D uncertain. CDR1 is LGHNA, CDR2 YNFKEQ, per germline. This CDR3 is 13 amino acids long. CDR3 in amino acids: CASSQVPSHEQYF. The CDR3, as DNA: TGTGCCAGCAGCCAAGTCCCCTCCCACGAGCAGTACTTC.

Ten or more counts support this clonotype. The CDR3 is CASSQGGVFNQPQHF. In nucleotides, the CDR3 is TGTGCCAGCAGCCAAGGTGGGGTATTCAATCAGCCCCAGCATTTT. The chain recombines TRBV3-1 with TRBJ1-5; D is uncertain. The V end lost 1 base, the J end lost 3 bases, and 10 bases lay between the germline ends. CDR3 length: 15 residues. Germline V gene data show CDR1 as LGHDT and CDR2 as YNNKEL (reference sequence).

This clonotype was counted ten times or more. CDR3 coding DNA: TGTGCCAGTAGTAGGCAGACAGGGGATACGCAGTATTTT. This codes for CASSRQTGDTQYF. V gene TRBV19 combines with J gene TRBJ2-3, with 7 bases matching TRBD1. With 4 bases clipped from V and 6 bases from J, the junction kept 4 bases outside the gene matches. The CDR3 runs to 13 residues. Germline CDR1 is LNHDA and CDR2 is SQIVND (reference sequence). Using reference TRBV19 and TRBJ2-3 for the parts outside the CDR3, the full variable domain is DGGITQSPKYLFRKEGQNVTLSCEQNLNHDAMYWYRQDPGQGLRLIYYSQIVNDFQKGDIAEGYSVSREKKESFPLTVTSAQKNPTAFYLCASSRQTGDTQYFGPGTRLTVL.

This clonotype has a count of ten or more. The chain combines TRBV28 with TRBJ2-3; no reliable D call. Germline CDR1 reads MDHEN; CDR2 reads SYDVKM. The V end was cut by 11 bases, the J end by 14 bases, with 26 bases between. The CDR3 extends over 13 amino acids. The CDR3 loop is CAACSHRWVELYF. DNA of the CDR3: TGTGCCGCATGCTCGCATAGATGGGTCGAGCTGTATTTT.

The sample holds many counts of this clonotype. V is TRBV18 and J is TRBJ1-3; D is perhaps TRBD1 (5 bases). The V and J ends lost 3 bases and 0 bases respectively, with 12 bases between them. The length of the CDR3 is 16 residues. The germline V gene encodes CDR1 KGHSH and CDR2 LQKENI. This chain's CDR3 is CASSPIGHTSGNTIYF. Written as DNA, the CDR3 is TGTGCCAGCTCACCGATTGGACATACCTCTGGAAACACCATATATTTT.

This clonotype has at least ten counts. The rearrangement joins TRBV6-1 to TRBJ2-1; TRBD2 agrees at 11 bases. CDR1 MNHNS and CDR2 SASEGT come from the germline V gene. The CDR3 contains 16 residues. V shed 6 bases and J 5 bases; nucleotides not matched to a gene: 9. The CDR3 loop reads CASSSIAGGRNNEQFF. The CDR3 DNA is TGTGCCAGCAGCAGTATAGCGGGAGGGCGAAACAATGAGCAGTTCTTC.

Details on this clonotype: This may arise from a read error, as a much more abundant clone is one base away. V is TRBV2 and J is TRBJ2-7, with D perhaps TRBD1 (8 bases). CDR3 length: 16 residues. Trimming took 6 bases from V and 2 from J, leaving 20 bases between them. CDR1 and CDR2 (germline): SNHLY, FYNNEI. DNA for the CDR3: TGTGCCAGCAGAGGACAGGGTAAGGCGGGGGCCTACGAGCAGTACTTC. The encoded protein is CASRGQGKAGAYEQYF.

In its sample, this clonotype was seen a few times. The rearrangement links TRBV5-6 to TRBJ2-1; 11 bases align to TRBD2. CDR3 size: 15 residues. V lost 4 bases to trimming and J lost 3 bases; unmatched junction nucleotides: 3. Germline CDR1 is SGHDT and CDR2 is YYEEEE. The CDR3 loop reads CASSPTSGGYNEQFF. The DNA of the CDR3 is TGTGCCAGCAGCCCTACTAGCGGGGGCTACAATGAGCAGTTCTTC.